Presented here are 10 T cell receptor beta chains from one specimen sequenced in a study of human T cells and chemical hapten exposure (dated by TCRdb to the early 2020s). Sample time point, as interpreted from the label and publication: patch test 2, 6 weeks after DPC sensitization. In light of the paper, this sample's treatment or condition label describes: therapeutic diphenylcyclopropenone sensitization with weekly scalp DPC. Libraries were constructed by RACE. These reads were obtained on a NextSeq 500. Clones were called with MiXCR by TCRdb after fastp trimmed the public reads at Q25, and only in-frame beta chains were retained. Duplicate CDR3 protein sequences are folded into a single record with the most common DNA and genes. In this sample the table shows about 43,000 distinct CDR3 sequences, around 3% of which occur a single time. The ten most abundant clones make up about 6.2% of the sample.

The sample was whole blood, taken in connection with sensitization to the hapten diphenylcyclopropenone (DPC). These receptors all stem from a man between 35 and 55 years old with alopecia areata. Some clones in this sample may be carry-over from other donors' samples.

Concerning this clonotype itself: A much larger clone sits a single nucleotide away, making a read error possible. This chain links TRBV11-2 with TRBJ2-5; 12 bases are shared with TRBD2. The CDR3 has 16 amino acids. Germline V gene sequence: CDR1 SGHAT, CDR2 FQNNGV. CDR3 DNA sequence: TGTGCCAGCAGCTTAGGACTAGCGGGAGAAGGGGAGACCCTGTACTTC. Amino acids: CASSLGLAGEGETLYF. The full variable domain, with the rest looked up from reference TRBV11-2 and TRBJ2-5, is EAGVAQSPRYKIIEKRQSVAFWCNPISGHATLYWYQQILGQGPKLLIQFQNNGVVDDSQLPKDRFSAERLKGVDSTLKIQPAKLEDSAVYLCASSLGLAGEGETLYFGPGTRLLVL.

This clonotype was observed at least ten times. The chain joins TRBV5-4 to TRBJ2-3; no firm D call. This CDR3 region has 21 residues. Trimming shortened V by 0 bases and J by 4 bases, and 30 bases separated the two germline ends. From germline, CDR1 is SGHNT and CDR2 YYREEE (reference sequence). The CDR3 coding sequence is TGTGCCAGCAGCTTGGATTCCCCAAAAGGTTTCAAGTTAAAGGATCCAGATACGCAGTATTTT. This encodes CASSLDSPKGFKLKDPDTQYF.

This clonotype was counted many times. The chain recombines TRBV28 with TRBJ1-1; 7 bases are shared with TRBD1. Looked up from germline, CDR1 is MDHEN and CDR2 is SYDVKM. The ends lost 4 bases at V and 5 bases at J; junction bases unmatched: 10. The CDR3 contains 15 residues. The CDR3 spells CASSSEYRGGTEAFF. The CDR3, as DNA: TGTGCCAGCAGTTCCGAATACAGGGGTGGGACTGAAGCTTTCTTT.

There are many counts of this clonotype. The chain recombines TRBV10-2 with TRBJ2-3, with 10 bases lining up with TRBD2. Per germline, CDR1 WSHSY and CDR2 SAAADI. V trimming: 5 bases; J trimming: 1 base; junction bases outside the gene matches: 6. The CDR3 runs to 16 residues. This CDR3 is CASSTKGLAGTDTQYF. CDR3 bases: TGCGCCAGCAGTACTAAAGGACTAGCGGGCACAGATACGCAGTATTTT.

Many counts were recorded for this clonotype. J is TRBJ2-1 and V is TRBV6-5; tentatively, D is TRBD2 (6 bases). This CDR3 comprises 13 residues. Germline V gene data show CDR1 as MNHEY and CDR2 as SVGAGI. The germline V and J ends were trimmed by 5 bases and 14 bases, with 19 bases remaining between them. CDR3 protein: CASSTRDSPLEFF. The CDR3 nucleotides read TGTGCCAGCAGTACCCGGGACTCCCCGCTTGAGTTCTTC.

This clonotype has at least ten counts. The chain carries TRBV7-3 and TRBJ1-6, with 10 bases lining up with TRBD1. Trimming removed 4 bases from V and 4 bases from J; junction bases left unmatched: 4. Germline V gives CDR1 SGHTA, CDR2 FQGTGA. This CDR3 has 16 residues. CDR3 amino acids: CASSSQGQGYNSPLHF. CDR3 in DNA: TGTGCCAGCAGCTCCCAGGGACAGGGGTATAATTCACCCCTCCACTTT.

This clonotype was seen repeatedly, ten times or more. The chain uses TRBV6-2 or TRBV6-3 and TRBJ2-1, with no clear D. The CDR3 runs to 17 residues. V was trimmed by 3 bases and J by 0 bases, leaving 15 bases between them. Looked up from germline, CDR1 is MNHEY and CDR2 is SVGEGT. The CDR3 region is CASSYFPDGSSYNEQFF. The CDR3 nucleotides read TGTGCCAGCAGTTATTTCCCGGACGGTAGCTCCTACAATGAGCAGTTCTTC.

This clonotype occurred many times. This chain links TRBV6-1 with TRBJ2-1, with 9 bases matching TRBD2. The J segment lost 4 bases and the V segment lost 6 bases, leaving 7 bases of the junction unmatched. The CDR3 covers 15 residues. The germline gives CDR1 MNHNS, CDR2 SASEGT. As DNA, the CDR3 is TGTGCCAGCAGAGCTAGCGGGACGGCGTACAATGAGCAGTTCTTC. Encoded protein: CASRASGTAYNEQFF.

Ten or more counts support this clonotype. Here the CDR3 reads CASSQGGRISAQYF. CDR3 DNA: TGTGCCAGCAGCCAAGGGGGACGTATTTCGGCCCAGTACTTC. The chain links TRBV3-1 to TRBJ2-5; perhaps D is TRBD1 or TRBD2 (5 bases each). Germline CDR1 is LGHDT and CDR2 is YNNKEL (reference sequence). The V end lost 1 base, the J end lost 9 bases, and 15 bases lay between the germline ends. The CDR3 has 14 amino acids.

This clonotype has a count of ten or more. The CDR3 nucleotides are TGTGCCACCAGTGACCCTAGCGGGAGGGCCATCAATGAGCAGTTCTTC. Translation gives CATSDPSGRAINEQFF. This chain uses TRBV24-1 with TRBJ2-1; 12 positions match TRBD2. Germline V gene lookup returns CDR1 KGHDR and CDR2 SFDVKD. This CDR3 region has 16 residues. Unmatched junction bases numbered 6, after V lost 4 bases and J lost 6 bases.